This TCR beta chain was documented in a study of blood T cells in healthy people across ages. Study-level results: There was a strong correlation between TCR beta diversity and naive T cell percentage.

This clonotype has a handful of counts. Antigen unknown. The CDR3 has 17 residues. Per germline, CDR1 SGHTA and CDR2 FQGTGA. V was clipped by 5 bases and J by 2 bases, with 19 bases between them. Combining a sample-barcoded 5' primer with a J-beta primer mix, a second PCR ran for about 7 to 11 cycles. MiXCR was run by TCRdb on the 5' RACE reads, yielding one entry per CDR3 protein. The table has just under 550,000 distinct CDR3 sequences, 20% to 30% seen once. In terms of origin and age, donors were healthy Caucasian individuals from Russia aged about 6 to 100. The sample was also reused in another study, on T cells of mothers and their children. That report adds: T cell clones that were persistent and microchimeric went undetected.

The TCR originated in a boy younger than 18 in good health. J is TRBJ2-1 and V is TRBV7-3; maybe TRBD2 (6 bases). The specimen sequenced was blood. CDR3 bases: TGTGCCAGCAGCAGACTCGCGGGGCTGGGCACCTACAATGAGCAGTTCTTC. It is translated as CASSRLAGLGTYNEQFF. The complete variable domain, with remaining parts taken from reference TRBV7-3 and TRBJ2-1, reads GAGVSQTPSNKVTEKGKYVELRCDPISGHTALYWYRQSLGQGPEFLIYFQGTGAADDSGLPNDRFFAVRPEGSVSTLKIQRTERGDSAVYLCASSRLAGLGTYNEQFFGPGTRLTVL.